A single sample is the source of the 14 T cell receptor beta chains below, sequenced in a study of post-analysis software for immune sequencing data. General observations from the study: Five or six TRBV segments, TRBV5-6, TRBV5-1 and TRBV20-1 among them, were found more frequent in patients than controls.

Which antigens these TCRs recognize remains unknown. Unique molecular identifiers were carried by the TCR beta cDNA libraries. Via MiXCR, TCRdb re-called the PCR reads, giving one row per CDR3 protein. Of a few hundred thousand distinct CDR3 sequences in the sample, approximately 37% are singletons; the top ten hold roughly 8.2%. The specimen sequenced was blood. Source of these receptors: a girl aged 2-10 years with multiple sclerosis.

This clonotype came up many times. The rearrangement links TRBV7-2 to TRBJ2-3; D remains ambiguous. CDR3 length equals 12 residues. CDR1 and CDR2 from the germline V gene are SGHTA and FQGNSA. Trimming cost V 5 bases and J 2 bases, with 5 bases left between them. The CDR3 sequence: CASSSYTDTQYF. CDR3 DNA sequence: TGTGCCAGCAGCAGTTACACAGATACGCAGTATTTT.

V gene TRBV7-9 combines with J gene TRBJ1-1; D gene ambiguous. The V and J ends lost 2 bases and 10 bases respectively, with 14 bases between them. This CDR3 contains 13 residues. CDR1 is SEHNR, CDR2 FQNEAQ, per germline (reference sequence). Here the CDR3 DNA reads TGTGCCAGCAGCTTATACCCCGATGTGGTAGCTTTCTTT. Protein: CASSLYPDVVAFF.

About this clonotype itself: A read error may produce the germline difference seen at one junction end. V is TRBV29-1 and J is TRBJ2-3; the D call may be TRBD1 or TRBD2 (6 bases each). CDR1 is SQVTM and CDR2 is ANQGSEA in the germline V gene. This CDR3 region has 12 residues. CDR3 coding DNA: TGCAGCGGCAGGGGAGGCGCAGATGCGCAGTATTTT. Translation gives CSGRGGADAQYF.

This clonotype was picked up a small number of times. This chain uses TRBV13 with TRBJ1-5, with unresolved D. Germline V lookup: CDR1 PRHDT, CDR2 FYEKMQ (reference sequence). The CDR3 spans 15 residues. V lost 0 bases and J lost 6, with 12 bases in between. CDR3 in DNA: TGTGCCAGCAGCTTAGGTCGATCGAGTAGTCAGCCCCAGCATTTT. It yields the protein CASSLGRSSSQPQHF.

This clonotype was observed a handful of times. V gene TRBV5-1 combines with J gene TRBJ2-7; 8 bases are shared with TRBD1. Looked up from germline, CDR1 is SGHRS and CDR2 is YFSETQ. The ends lost 5 bases at V and 1 base at J; junction bases unmatched: 5. The CDR3 contains 14 residues. CDR3 protein: CASRTGTGSYEQYF. The CDR3 DNA reads as TGCGCCAGCAGGACCGGGACAGGATCCTACGAGCAGTACTTC.

This clonotype was picked up a small number of times. V gene TRBV12-3 or TRBV12-4 combines with J gene TRBJ2-5; tentative D call: TRBD1 (6 bases). This CDR3 region has 14 residues. Trimming shortened V by 5 bases and J by 4 bases, and 14 bases separated the two germline ends. The DNA for the CDR3 is TGTGCCAGCAGTCCCCGGACAGTCCGAGAGACCCAGTACTTC. It encodes CASSPRTVRETQYF.

In this sample, this clonotype turned up a few times. The chain is built from TRBV4-3 and TRBJ1-2; D ambiguous. Per germline, CDR1 LGHNA and CDR2 YSLEER. Deletions cut 0 bases from V and 3 bases from J, with 2 bases between. The CDR3 runs to 12 residues. The CDR3 spells CASSQEDYGYTF. The CDR3 DNA reads as TGCGCCAGCAGCCAAGAAGACTATGGCTACACCTTC.

This sequence joins TRBV29-1 and TRBJ1-5; D is perhaps TRBD1 (5 bases). From germline, CDR1 is SQVTM and CDR2 ANQGSEA. Trimming took off 5 bases at V and 3 bases at J, with 14 bases between the two ends. This CDR3 region has 14 residues. In DNA form, the CDR3 reads TGCAGCGTTATGTGGGGGGGGAACAATCAGCCCCAGCATTTT. This gives the protein CSVMWGGNNQPQHF.

This chain connects TRBV20-1 to TRBJ2-7; 9 bases line up with TRBD1. J gave up 3 bases and V 1 base, and 4 bases lay outside the gene matches. CDR3 length: 14 amino acids. CDR1 and CDR2 (germline): DFQATT, SNEGSKA (reference sequence). The chain's CDR3 is CSARVGTGSYEQYF. The CDR3, as DNA: TGCAGTGCTAGAGTAGGGACAGGGAGCTACGAGCAGTACTTC.

This clonotype was counted a few times. The chain carries TRBV12-3 or TRBV12-4 and TRBJ1-6, with D unresolved. V was cut by 6 bases and J by 7 bases, with 10 bases left in between. This CDR3 is built from 13 residues. The chain's CDR3 is CASRPHLNSPLHF. CDR3 DNA: TGTGCCAGCAGACCTCATTTGAATTCACCCCTCCACTTT.

This clonotype was counted between two and nine times. The rearrangement links TRBV7-9 to TRBJ2-5, with D perhaps given as TRBD1 or TRBD2 (5 bases each). This CDR3 has 14 amino acids. Germline V gene lookup returns CDR1 SEHNR and CDR2 FQNEAQ (reference sequence). V dropped 2 bases and J dropped 1 base, with 8 bases sitting between them. The DNA for the CDR3 is TGTGCCAGCAGCTTAAGGGGACCCCAAGAGACCCAGTACTTC. It codes for CASSLRGPQETQYF.

CDR3 in amino acids: CASSLTLGDYNEQFF. For the CDR3, the DNA is TGCGCCAGCAGCTTGACCCTAGGGGACTACAATGAGCAGTTCTTC. This chain connects TRBV5-1 to TRBJ2-1, with D possibly TRBD1 on 5 matching bases. The CDR3 sequence is 15 residues long. Germline V CDR1 and CDR2: SGHRS, YFSETQ. The V gene lost 1 base and the J gene lost 3 bases, with 11 bases spanning the gap. Variable domain in full (rest from reference TRBV5-1 and TRBJ2-1): KAGVTQTPRYLIKTRGQQVTLSCSPISGHRSVSWYQQTPGQGLQFLFEYFSETQRNKGNFPGRFSGRQFSNSRSEMNVSTLELGDSALYLCASSLTLGDYNEQFFGPGTRLTVL.

The V call is TRBV4-2, the J call TRBJ1-1; D is undetermined. The ends were cut back, 1 base at V and 11 bases at J, with 26 bases in the middle. CDR1 LGHNA and CDR2 YNFKEQ come from the germline V gene. The CDR3 is 17 residues long. The CDR3: CASSQATGGVVGKNAFF. CDR3 sequence (DNA): TGTGCCAGCAGCCAAGCGACGGGTGGCGTGGTGGGGAAAAACGCTTTCTTT.

This clonotype was observed many times. This sequence joins TRBV5-1 and TRBJ2-3; no reliable D call. Deletions cut 3 bases from V and 6 bases from J, with 5 bases between. From germline, CDR1 is SGHRS and CDR2 YFSETQ. The CDR3 spans 11 residues. This CDR3 is CASSSADTQYF. The CDR3 region has the DNA TGCGCCAGCAGCTCGGCCGATACGCAGTATTTT.